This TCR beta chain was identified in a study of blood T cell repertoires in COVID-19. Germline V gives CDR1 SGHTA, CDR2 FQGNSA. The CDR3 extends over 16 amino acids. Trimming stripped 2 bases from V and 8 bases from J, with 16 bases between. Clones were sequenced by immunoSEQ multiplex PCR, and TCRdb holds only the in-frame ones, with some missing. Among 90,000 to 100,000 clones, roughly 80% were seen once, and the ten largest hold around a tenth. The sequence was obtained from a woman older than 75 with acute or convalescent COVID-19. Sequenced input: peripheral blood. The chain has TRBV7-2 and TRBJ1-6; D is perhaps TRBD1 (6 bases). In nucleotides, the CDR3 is TGTGCCAGCAGCTTAACAGGCACAGGGCCTTATTCACCCCTCCACTTT. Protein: CASSLTGTGPYSPLHF.